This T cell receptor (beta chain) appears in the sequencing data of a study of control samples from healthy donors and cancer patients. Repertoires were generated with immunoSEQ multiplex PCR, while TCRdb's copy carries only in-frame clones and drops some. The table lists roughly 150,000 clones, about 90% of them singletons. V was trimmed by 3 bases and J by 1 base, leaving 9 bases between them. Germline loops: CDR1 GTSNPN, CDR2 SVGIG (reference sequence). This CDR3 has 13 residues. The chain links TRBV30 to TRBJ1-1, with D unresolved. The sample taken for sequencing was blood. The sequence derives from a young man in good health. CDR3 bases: TGTGCCTGGAGAAGTAATCGGAACACTGAAGCTTTCTTT. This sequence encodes CAWRSNRNTEAFF.